This T cell receptor (beta chain) was identified in a study of T cell responses to AZD1222 COVID-19 vaccine. The overall study: Doses given second, at about 4 or about 12 weeks, were pooled.

Study-level findings and limits: Spike-specific TCR breadth and depth both grew after two AZD1222 doses. Among spike-specific TCRs, nearly half reportedly target unmutated variant regions.

V was pared by 3 bases and J by 6 bases, with 3 bases between. The germline CDR1 and CDR2 sequences are MDHEN and SYDVKM. The CDR3 totals 11 residues. As for this clone: What it recognizes is unknown.

Profiled with immunoSEQ multiplex PCR; TCRdb holds only in-frame clones, not every one. The sample has over 150,000 clones; 85% to 90% are singletons. The TCR sequence derives from an adult in good health. The source material was peripheral blood, sampled on day 0 of AZD1222 vaccination. This sequence joins TRBV28 and TRBJ1-5, with no clear D. The CDR3 DNA sequence: TGTGCCAGCAGTTTGACTCAGCCCCAGCATTTT. Its protein product is CASSLTQPQHF.